The source of this T cell receptor beta chain is a study of shared T cell receptors in the human thymus. Produced via immunoSEQ multiplex PCR; TCRdb's table is partial and in-frame only. The sample includes approximately 760,000 clones, approximately 83% seen only once; the top ten take more than 0.008%. This CDR3 is built from 15 residues. Trimming at V came to 2 bases and at J to 4 bases, leaving 6 bases not matched to a gene. Germline lookup yields CDR1 WNHNN and CDR2 SYGVQD (reference sequence). These same records also appear under a second study, on human thymus T cells. That work contributes: Thymus specimens were resections from corrective heart surgery.

This receptor was taken from a girl under three years old with a congenital heart defect. The J gene is TRBJ1-1, the V gene TRBV10-1; 8 bases are a match to TRBD1. Sequencing input: thymocytes. The CDR3 protein is CASSEGGQEFTEAFF. The CDR3 DNA sequence: TGCGCCAGCAGTGAGGGGGGACAGGAGTTCACTGAAGCTTTCTTT.